This T cell receptor (beta chain) was sequenced in a study of shared clonotypes between healthy human individuals. Naive CD8 isolation took CD45RO-negative cells positively selected for CCR7 and excluded terminally differentiated effector memory CD45RA+ cells. Sequencing used immunoSEQ multiplex PCR; TCRdb keeps in-frame clones, though not all of them. The sample holds approximately 1.9 million clones; just over 90% are singletons and the top ten take under 2%. CDR1 and CDR2 from the germline V gene are MGHRA and YSYEKL. This CDR3 has 16 residues. Trimming removed 0 bases from V and 0 bases from J, with 11 bases in between.

Sequenced sample: naive CD8+ T cells from PBMCs. The TCR comes from a man aged 18 to 30 in good health. Some clones in this sample may be carry-over from other donors' samples. This rearrangement joins TRBV4-1 to TRBJ1-1, with no clear D. The CDR3 region has the DNA TGCGCCAGCAGCCAAGATATATTATCGGTGAACACTGAAGCTTTCTTT. Amino acid sequence: CASSQDILSVNTEAFF.